This T cell receptor beta chain was retrieved from a study of vaccination effects on CD4 cells after COVID-19. Viral peptide pools were used in the ViraFEST assay to expand antigen-specific CD4+ T cells, and sequencing came afterward. Once cultured for 10 days, the cells underwent separation to obtain CD4+ T cells. Two-dose vaccination with either BNT162b2 or mRNA-1273 was given to the participants. Half of the medium was exchanged for IL-2 medium on both days 3 and 7. Assay used: immunoSEQ multiplex PCR; TCRdb lists only in-frame clones, some missing. The sample contains 25,000 to 30,000 clones, 74% of which appear only once. CDR3 length equals 16 residues. Trimming stripped 8 bases from V and 2 bases from J, with 18 bases between. The germline gives CDR1 MGHDK, CDR2 SYGVNS. This clone has a single count. Its specificity is not known.

The rearrangement joins TRBV25-1 to TRBJ2-2, with D perhaps TRBD1 (7 bases). The sequenced sample was CD4+ T cells from PBMCs cultured with HCoV-OC43 spike peptides, obtained after COVID-19 vaccination. Subset denoted: HCoV-OC43 spike overlapping peptide pool stimulation. The sequence was collected from a human donor who received a COVID-19 vaccine. This CDR3 reads CASAQGGRHNTGELFF. CDR3 nucleotides: TGTGCCAGCGCTCAGGGGGGCAGGCATAACACCGGGGAGCTGTTTTTT. Variable domain in full (rest from reference TRBV25-1 and TRBJ2-2): EADIYQTPRYLVIGTGKKITLECSQTMGHDKMYWYQQDPGMELHLIHYSYGVNSTEKGDLSSESTVSRIRTEHFPLTLESARPSHTSQYLCASAQGGRHNTGELFFGEGSRLTVL.